The 20 T cell receptor beta chains below all came from one sample that was sequenced in a study of blood T cells in healthy people across ages. The second PCR ran 7 to 11 cycles with a sample-barcoded 5' primer and J-beta primers. Via MiXCR, TCRdb re-called the 5' RACE reads, giving one row per CDR3 protein. The sample has 750,000 to 950,000 distinct CDR3 sequences, 25% to 30% seen once. Separately, the same data were catalogued under a study of T cells of mothers and their children.

Sequenced sample: blood. The receptors come from a boy aged 5-17 years in good health.

This clonotype was detected a few times. At one end the junction does not follow the germline gene, possibly because of a read error. This rearrangement joins TRBV10-2 to TRBJ2-1; D perhaps matches TRBD1 (5 bases). CDR1 is WSHSY, CDR2 SAAADI, per germline. The CDR3 runs to 14 residues. The CDR3 DNA follows: TGCGCCTGCAGTGAGTCGACAGCGTTGGGTGAGCAGTTCTTC. Amino acid sequence: CACSESTALGEQFF.

This chain uses TRBV5-1 with TRBJ2-1, with 8 positions matching TRBD2. The length of the CDR3 is 18 residues. Trimming cost V 5 bases and J 1 base; bases outside gene matches: 14. The germline gives CDR1 SGHRS, CDR2 YFSETQ. The CDR3 spells CASRAAGGSLGSYNEQFF. CDR3 nucleotides: TGCGCCAGCAGGGCTGCGGGGGGTTCCCTTGGGTCCTACAATGAGCAGTTCTTC.

This clonotype was seen more than once but under ten times. The rearrangement joins TRBV5-5 to TRBJ2-3; 11 nucleotides line up with TRBD1. Germline lookup yields CDR1 SGHKS and CDR2 YYEKEE (reference sequence). V lost 4 bases to trimming and J lost 4 bases; unmatched junction nucleotides: 2. This CDR3 is 14 amino acids long. CDR3 loop: CASSGTGGADTQYF. CDR3 in DNA: TGTGCCAGCAGCGGGACAGGGGGGGCAGATACGCAGTATTTT.

The gene calls are TRBV29-1 and TRBJ2-1; D tentatively reads TRBD1 or TRBD2 (5 bases each). Germline V gene data show CDR1 as SQVTM and CDR2 as ANQGSEA. V was clipped by 7 bases and J by 10 bases, with 17 bases between them. The CDR3 totals 12 residues. CDR3 sequence reads: CSGAGTEVEQFF. Here the CDR3 DNA reads TGCAGCGGCGCCGGGACGGAGGTCGAGCAGTTCTTC.

This clonotype appeared a few times. The genes are TRBV4-2 and TRBJ2-5; D may be TRBD2 (7 bases). The CDR3 contains 15 residues. CDR1 is LGHNA and CDR2 is YNFKEQ in the germline V gene. The V end was cut by 0 bases, the J end by 11 bases, with 19 bases between. The CDR3 DNA follows: TGTGCCAGCAGCCAAGAGGAGGGGGGGGCGACCGGGCAGTACTTC. It translates to CASSQEEGGATGQYF.

J is TRBJ1-6 and V is TRBV12-3 or TRBV12-4; 7 bases line up with TRBD1. The CDR3 runs to 13 residues. The trim removed 7 bases at V and 10 bases at J, leaving 7 bases unmatched. The CDR3 DNA sequence: TGTGCCAGCATGCGACAGGGCAACTCACCCCTCCACTTT. Its translation is CASMRQGNSPLHF.

This clonotype has a handful of counts. As DNA, the CDR3 is TGTGCCAGCAGGCTTGGGACATCCGGAAACACCATATATTTT. It is translated as CASRLGTSGNTIYF. The rearrangement joins TRBV3-1 to TRBJ1-3, with D perhaps matching TRBD1 (6 bases). The germline V gene encodes CDR1 LGHDT and CDR2 YNNKEL (reference sequence). V was clipped by 6 bases and J by 4 bases, with 13 bases between them. This CDR3 region has 14 residues.

The chain recombines TRBV6-1 with TRBJ1-2, with no clear D. The V and J ends lost 8 bases and 5 bases respectively, with 21 bases between them. CDR3 length: 15 amino acids. Looked up from germline, CDR1 is MNHNS and CDR2 is SASEGT. DNA of the CDR3: TGTGCCAGCCAAGCCCCTTACAAGGACCGATATGGCTACACCTTC. Its translation: CASQAPYKDRYGYTF.

This clonotype occurred a few times. The chain joins TRBV15 to TRBJ2-7; D is unresolved. This CDR3 has 15 residues. Germline V lookup: CDR1 LNHNV, CDR2 YYDKDF (reference sequence). V gave up 1 base and J gave up 4 bases, with 14 bases separating them. The CDR3 spells CATSRVPADPYEQYF. The CDR3 nucleotides are TGTGCCACCAGCAGAGTGCCGGCAGACCCTTACGAGCAGTACTTC.

This clonotype was detected only a few times. The chain has TRBV12-3 or TRBV12-4 and TRBJ2-5; no clear D gene. This CDR3 contains 13 residues. V lost 6 bases and J lost 4, with 12 bases in between. CDR3 sequence reads: CASRTLVGETQYF. CDR3 sequence (DNA): TGTGCCAGCAGGACATTAGTCGGAGAGACCCAGTACTTC.

V gene TRBV7-9 combines with J gene TRBJ2-5; 9 bases align to TRBD1. The germline CDR1 and CDR2 sequences are SEHNR and FQNEAQ (reference sequence). V trimming: 1 base; J trimming: 2 bases; junction bases outside the gene matches: 5. CDR3 length equals 16 residues. CDR3 protein: CASSLVLTGGQETQYF. DNA for the CDR3: TGTGCCAGCAGCTTAGTACTGACAGGGGGTCAAGAGACCCAGTACTTC.

In the case of this clonotype: One junction end disagrees with the germline gene, perhaps due to a read error. The chain combines TRBV15 with TRBJ1-3, with a tentative D call TRBD1 (6 bases). The CDR3 loop spans 15 amino acids. Per germline, CDR1 LNHNV and CDR2 YYDKDF (reference sequence). The CDR3 loop is CATAGTGFPGNTICF. As DNA, the CDR3 is TGTGCCACCGCTGGAACAGGGTTTCCTGGAAACACCATATGTTTT.

The chain uses TRBV27 and TRBJ2-5, with unresolved D. The end of the DNA aligns better with TRBJ2-7, so the J call may be wrong. The CDR3 is 14 amino acids. Germline V gene lookup returns CDR1 MNHEY and CDR2 SMNVEV (reference sequence). This CDR3 is CATGKAASSYEQYF. CDR3 DNA sequence: TGTGCCACCGGTAAGGCCGCAAGCTCCTACGAGCAGTACTTC.

This clonotype was seen a handful of times. The germline gene is not matched at one end of the junction; a read error may be the cause. The V and J genes are TRBV6-5 and TRBJ1-2, with D uncertain. Germline V CDR1 and CDR2: MNHEY, SVGAGI. The CDR3 consists of 14 residues. The CDR3 nucleotides read TGTGCCTGCAGTTACTCCGACACTAACTATGGCTACACCTTC. Its translation is CACSYSDTNYGYTF.

J is TRBJ1-4 and V is TRBV4-1, with D possibly matching TRBD1 (5 bases). The V end was cut by 0 bases, the J end by 6 bases, with 14 bases between. The CDR3 sequence is 16 residues long. The V gene's germline CDR1 is MGHRA and CDR2 YSYEKL. CDR3: CASSQDEGFSDEKLFF. The CDR3 nucleotides read TGCGCCAGCAGCCAAGATGAGGGGTTTTCTGATGAAAAACTGTTTTTT.

This clonotype has only a few counts. CDR3 protein: CASSQGQFSYEQYF. The CDR3 DNA sequence: TGCGCCAGCAGCCAAGGACAGTTCTCCTACGAGCAGTACTTC. V gene TRBV4-1 combines with J gene TRBJ2-7; tentatively, D is TRBD1 (5 bases). The CDR3 runs to 14 residues. Trimming left V 1 base short and J 0 bases short, with 7 bases between. In germline, CDR1 is MGHRA, CDR2 YSYEKL.

This clonotype has only a few counts. CDR3 DNA sequence: TGTGCCAGCAGCCCCCCTGCCGGAAGTGGTGAAAAACTGTTTTTT. Translating gives CASSPPAGSGEKLFF. V gene TRBV5-5 combines with J gene TRBJ1-4; D not certain. Trimming shortened V by 4 bases and J by 7 bases, and 17 bases separated the two germline ends. The germline V gene encodes CDR1 SGHKS and CDR2 YYEKEE (reference sequence). The CDR3 contains 15 residues.

The chain joins TRBV6-6 to TRBJ1-2; TRBD1 agrees at 9 bases. The CDR3 length is 14 residues. Germline V lookup: CDR1 MNHNY, CDR2 SVGAGI (reference sequence). V lost 6 bases to trimming and J lost 4 bases; unmatched junction nucleotides: 6. The CDR3 region has the DNA TGTGCCAGCAGCACAGGGGGCGTCGGCTATGGCTACACCTTC. As protein: CASSTGGVGYGYTF.

This clonotype was recorded only once. The junction and the germline gene differ at one end; a read error may be behind it. The V and J genes are TRBV29-1 and TRBJ2-7; D is ambiguous. The CDR3 length is 12 residues. In germline, CDR1 is SQVTM, CDR2 ANQGSEA. The CDR3 nucleotides read TGCAGCGTTGAAGGCAGGTATCTCGAGCTGTACTTC. Amino acids: CSVEGRYLELYF.

This clonotype was seen more than once but under ten times. The chain couples TRBV9 to TRBJ1-1, with 9 bases that match TRBD1. CDR3 length: 16 residues. Losses at the gene ends were 3 bases for V and 0 bases for J; bases not matched to a gene: 6. CDR1 is SGDLS and CDR2 is YYNGEE in the germline V gene. CDR3 coding DNA: TGTGCCAGCAGCGCCGGGACAGGGAGACTGAACACTGAAGCTTTCTTT. Translating gives CASSAGTGRLNTEAFF.